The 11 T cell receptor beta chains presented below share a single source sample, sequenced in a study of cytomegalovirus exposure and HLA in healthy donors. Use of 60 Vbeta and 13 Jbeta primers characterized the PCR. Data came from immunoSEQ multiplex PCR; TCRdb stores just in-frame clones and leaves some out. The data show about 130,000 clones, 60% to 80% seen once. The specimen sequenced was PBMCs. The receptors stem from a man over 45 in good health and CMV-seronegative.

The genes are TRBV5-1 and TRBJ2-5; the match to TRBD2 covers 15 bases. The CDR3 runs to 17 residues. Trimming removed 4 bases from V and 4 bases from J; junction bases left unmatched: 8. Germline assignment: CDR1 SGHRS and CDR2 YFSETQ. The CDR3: CASSPGLAGGSGETQYF. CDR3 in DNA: TGCGCCAGCAGCCCGGGACTAGCGGGAGGTTCTGGAGAGACCCAGTACTTC.

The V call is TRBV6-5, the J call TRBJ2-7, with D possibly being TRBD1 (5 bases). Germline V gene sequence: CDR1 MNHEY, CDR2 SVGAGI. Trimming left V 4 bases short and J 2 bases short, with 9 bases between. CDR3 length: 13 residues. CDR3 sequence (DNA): TGTGCCAGCAGTTTAGACAGTCCCTACGAGCAGTACTTC. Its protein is CASSLDSPYEQYF.

The CDR3 protein is CASSSFATASTDTQYF. The CDR3, as DNA: TGTGCCAGCAGCTCGTTTGCGACAGCTTCCACAGATACGCAGTATTTT. The rearrangement joins TRBV5-4 to TRBJ2-3; a weak D match, TRBD1 (5 bases). Germline V gene lookup returns CDR1 SGHNT and CDR2 YYREEE (reference sequence). Trimming took off 3 bases at V and 2 bases at J, with 16 bases between the two ends. The CDR3 length is 16 residues.

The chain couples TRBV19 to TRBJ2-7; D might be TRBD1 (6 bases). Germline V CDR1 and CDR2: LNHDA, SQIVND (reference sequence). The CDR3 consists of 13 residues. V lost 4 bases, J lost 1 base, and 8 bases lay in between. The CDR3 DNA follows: TGTGCCAGTAGTAGTCAGGGGTCCTACGAGCAGTACTTC. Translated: CASSSQGSYEQYF.

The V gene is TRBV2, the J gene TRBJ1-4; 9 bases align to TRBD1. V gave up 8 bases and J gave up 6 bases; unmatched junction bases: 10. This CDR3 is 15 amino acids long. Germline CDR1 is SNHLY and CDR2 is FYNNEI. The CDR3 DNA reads TGTGCCAGCGTCCCGGGACAGGGTCGCCATGAAAAACTGTTTTTT. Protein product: CASVPGQGRHEKLFF.

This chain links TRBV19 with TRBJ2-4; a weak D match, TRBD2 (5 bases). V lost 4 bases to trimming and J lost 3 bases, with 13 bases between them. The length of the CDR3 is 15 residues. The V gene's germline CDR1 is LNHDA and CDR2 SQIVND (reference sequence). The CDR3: CASSTPDWGKNIQYF. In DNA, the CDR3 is TGTGCCAGTAGTACCCCGGACTGGGGCAAAAACATTCAGTACTTC.

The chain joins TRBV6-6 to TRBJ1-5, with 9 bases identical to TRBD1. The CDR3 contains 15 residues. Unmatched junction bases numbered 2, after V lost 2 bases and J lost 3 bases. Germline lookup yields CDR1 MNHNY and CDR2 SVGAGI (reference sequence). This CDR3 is CASSYRQGDNQPQHF. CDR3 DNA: TGTGCCAGCAGTTACCGACAGGGGGACAATCAGCCCCAGCATTTT.

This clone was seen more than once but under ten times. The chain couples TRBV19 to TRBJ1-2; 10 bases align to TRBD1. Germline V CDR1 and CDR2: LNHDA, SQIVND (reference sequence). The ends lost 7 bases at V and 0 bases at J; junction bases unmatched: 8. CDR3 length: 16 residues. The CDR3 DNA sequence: TGTGCCAGTACTTTCGGGACAGGGGCCTCTAACTATGGCTACACCTTC. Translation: CASTFGTGASNYGYTF.

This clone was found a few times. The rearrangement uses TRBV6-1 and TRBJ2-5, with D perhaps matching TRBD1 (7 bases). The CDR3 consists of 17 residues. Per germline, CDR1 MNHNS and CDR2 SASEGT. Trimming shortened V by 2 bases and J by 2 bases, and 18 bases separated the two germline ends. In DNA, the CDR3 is TGTGCCAGCAGTGAATATTTCTGGGGGGACAGACAAGAGACCCAGTACTTC. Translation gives CASSEYFWGDRQETQYF.

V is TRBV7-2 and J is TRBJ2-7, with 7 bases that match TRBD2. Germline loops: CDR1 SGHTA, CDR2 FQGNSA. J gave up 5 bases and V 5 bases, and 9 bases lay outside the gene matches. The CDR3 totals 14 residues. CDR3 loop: CASSPSGKWNEQYF. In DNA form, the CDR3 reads TGTGCCAGCAGCCCCAGCGGGAAGTGGAACGAGCAGTACTTC.

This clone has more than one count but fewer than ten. CDR3 in DNA: TGCGCCAGCAGCTTGGCCGGGGGGCGTGATACGCAGTATTTT. It specifies CASSLAGGRDTQYF. The chain couples TRBV5-1 to TRBJ2-3; maybe TRBD2 (7 bases). Per germline, CDR1 SGHRS and CDR2 YFSETQ. Trimming left V 0 bases short and J 6 bases short, with 11 bases between. CDR3 length equals 14 residues.